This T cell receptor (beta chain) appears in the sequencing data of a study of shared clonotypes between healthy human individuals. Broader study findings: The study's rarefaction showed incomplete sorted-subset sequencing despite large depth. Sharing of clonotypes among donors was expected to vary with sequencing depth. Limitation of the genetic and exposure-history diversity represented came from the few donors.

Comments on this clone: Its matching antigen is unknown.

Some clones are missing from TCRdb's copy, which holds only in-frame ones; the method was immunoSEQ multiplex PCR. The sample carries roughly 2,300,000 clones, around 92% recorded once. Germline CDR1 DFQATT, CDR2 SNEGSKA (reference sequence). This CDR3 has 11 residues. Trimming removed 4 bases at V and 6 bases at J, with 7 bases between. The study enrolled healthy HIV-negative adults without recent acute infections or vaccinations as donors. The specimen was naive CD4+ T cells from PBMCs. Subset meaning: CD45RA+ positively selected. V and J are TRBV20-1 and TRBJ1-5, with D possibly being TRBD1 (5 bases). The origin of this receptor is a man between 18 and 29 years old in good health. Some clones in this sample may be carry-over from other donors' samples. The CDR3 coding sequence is TGCAGTGCTACGGGGGGTCAGCCCCAGCATTTT. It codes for CSATGGQPQHF.